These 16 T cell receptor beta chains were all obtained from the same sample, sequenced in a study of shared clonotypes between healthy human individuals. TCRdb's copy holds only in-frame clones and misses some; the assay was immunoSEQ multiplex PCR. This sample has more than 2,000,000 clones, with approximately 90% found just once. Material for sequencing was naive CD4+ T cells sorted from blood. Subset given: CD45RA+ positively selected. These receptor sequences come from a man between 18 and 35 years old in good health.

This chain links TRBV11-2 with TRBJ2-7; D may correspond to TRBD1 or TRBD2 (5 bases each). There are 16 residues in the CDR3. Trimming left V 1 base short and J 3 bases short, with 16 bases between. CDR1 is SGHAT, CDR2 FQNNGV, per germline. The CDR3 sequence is CASSLVSGDQVYEQYF. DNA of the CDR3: TGTGCCAGCAGCTTAGTAAGTGGGGACCAGGTCTACGAGCAGTACTTC. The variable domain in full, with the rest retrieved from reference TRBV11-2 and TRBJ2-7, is EAGVAQSPRYKIIEKRQSVAFWCNPISGHATLYWYQQILGQGPKLLIQFQNNGVVDDSQLPKDRFSAERLKGVDSTLKIQPAKLEDSAVYLCASSLVSGDQVYEQYFGPGTRLTVT.

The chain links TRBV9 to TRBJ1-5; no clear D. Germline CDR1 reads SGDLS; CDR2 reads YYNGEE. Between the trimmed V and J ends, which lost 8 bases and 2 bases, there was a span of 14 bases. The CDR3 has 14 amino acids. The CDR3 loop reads CARSGVVRNQPQHF. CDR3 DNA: TGTGCCAGGTCTGGAGTTGTTCGCAATCAGCCCCAGCATTTT.

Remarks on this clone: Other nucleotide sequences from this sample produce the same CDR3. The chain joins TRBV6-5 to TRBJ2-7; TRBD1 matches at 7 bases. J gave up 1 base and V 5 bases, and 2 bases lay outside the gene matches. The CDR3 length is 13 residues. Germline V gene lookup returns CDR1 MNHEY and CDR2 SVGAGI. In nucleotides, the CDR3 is TGTGCCAGCAGTAGACAGGGATCCTACGAGCAGTACTTC. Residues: CASSRQGSYEQYF.

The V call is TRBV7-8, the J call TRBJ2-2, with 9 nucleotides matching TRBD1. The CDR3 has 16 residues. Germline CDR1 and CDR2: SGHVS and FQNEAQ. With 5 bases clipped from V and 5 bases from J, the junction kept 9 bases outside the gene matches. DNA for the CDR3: TGTGCCAGCAGCCCCCGGGACAGGGTCGGAACCGGGGAGCTGTTTTTT. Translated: CASSPRDRVGTGELFF.

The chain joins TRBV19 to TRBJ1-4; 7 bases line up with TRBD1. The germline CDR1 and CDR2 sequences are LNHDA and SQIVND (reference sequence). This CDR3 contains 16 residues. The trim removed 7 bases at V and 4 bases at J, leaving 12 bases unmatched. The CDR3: CASTPGGGFGNEKLFF. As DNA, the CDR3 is TGTGCCAGTACCCCCGGAGGGGGCTTTGGTAATGAAAAACTGTTTTTT.

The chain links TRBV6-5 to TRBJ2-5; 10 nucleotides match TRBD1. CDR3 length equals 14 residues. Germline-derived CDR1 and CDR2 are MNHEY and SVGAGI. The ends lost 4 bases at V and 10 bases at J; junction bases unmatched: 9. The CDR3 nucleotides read TGTGCCAGCAGTTCCCCCCGGACAGGGGGAGACCAGTACTTC. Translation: CASSSPRTGGDQYF.

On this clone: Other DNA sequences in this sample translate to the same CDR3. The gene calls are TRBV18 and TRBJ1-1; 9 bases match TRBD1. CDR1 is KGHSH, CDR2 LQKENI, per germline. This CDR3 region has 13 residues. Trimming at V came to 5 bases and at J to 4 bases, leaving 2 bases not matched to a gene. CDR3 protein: CASSTDRGTEAFF. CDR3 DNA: TGTGCCAGCTCAACGGACAGGGGCACTGAAGCTTTCTTT.

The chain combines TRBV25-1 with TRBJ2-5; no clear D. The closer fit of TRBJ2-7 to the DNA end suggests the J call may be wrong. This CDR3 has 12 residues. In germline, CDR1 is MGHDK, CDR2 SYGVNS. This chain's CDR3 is CASSLDGYEQYF. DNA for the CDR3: TGTGCCAGCAGTCTCGACGGCTACGAGCAGTACTTC.

The CDR3 is CASSFSSLAYEQYF. The CDR3 region has the DNA TGTGCCAGCAGTTTTTCATCCCTAGCCTACGAGCAGTACTTC. This chain connects TRBV28 to TRBJ2-7; unclear D gene. The CDR3 has 14 amino acids. Trimming shortened V by 3 bases and J by 2 bases, and 11 bases separated the two germline ends. Germline V gene sequence: CDR1 MDHEN, CDR2 SYDVKM.

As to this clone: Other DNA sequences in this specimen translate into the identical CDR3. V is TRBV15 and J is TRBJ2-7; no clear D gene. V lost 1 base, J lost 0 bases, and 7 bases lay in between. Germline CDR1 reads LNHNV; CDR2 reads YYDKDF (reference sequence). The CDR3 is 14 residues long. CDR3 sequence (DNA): TGTGCCACCAGCAGAGTTGGCGGCTCCTACGAGCAGTACTTC. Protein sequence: CATSRVGGSYEQYF.

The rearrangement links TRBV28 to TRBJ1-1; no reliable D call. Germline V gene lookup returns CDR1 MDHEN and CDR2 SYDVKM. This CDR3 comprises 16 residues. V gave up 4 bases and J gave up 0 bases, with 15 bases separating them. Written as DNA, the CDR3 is TGTGCCAGCAGTTATATCTATGGACCGATGAACACTGAAGCTTTCTTT. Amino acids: CASSYIYGPMNTEAFF.

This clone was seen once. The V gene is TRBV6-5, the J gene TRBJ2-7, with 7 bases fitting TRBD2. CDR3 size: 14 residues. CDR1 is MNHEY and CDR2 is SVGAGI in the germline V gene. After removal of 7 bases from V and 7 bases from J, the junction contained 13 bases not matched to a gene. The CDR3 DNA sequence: TGTGCCAGCACCCCCAGCGGGACCCCTCGGGAGCAGTACTTC. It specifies CASTPSGTPREQYF.

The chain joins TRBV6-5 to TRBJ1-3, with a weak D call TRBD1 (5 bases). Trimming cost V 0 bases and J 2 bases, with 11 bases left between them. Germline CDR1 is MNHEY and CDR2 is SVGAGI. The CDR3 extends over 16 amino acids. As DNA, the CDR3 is TGTGCCAGCAGTTACTCGGAACCAGGGACTGGAAACACCATATATTTT. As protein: CASSYSEPGTGNTIYF.

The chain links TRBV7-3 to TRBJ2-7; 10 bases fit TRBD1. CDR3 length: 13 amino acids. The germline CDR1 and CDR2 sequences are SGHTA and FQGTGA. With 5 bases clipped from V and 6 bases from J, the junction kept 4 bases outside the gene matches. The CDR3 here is CASSRGQGSEQYF. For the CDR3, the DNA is TGTGCCAGCAGCCGGGGACAGGGGTCCGAGCAGTACTTC.

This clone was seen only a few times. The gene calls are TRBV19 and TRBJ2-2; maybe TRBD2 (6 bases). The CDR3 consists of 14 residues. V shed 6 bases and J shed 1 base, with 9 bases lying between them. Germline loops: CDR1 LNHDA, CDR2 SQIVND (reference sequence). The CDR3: CASRSGGNTGELFF. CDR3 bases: TGTGCCAGTAGGTCCGGGGGGAACACCGGGGAGCTGTTTTTT. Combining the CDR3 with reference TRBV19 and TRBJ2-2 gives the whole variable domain DGGITQSPKYLFRKEGQNVTLSCEQNLNHDAMYWYRQDPGQGLRLIYYSQIVNDFQKGDIAEGYSVSREKKESFPLTVTSAQKNPTAFYLCASRSGGNTGELFFGEGSRLTVL.

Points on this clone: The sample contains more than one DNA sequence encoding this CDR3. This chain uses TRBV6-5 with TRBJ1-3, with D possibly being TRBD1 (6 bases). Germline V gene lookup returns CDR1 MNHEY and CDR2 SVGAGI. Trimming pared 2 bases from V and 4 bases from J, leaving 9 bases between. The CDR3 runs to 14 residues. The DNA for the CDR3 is TGTGCCAGCAGTTACGGGGGCTCGGGAAACACCATATATTTT. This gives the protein CASSYGGSGNTIYF.